Each of the 6 T cell receptor beta chains below was sequenced from the same sample in a study of blood T cell repertoires in COVID-19. Assay: immunoSEQ multiplex PCR; the TCRdb copy retains only in-frame clones and omits some. The sample consists of around 260,000 clones, 90% of them appearing once. Sequencing used PBMCs or T cells enriched from blood (not recorded which). Source of these receptors: a woman aged 25-40 years who had recovered from COVID-19.

The chain employs TRBV14 and TRBJ2-7, with 14 bases identical to TRBD2. From germline, CDR1 is SGHDN and CDR2 FVKESK. Germline trimming cut 1 base from V and 0 bases from J; bases unmatched to any gene: 11. This CDR3 has 20 residues. The CDR3 region has the DNA TGTGCCAGCAGCCAAGTTTCGGGACTAGCGGGAGCCGTCAGCTCCTACGAGCAGTACTTC. It codes for CASSQVSGLAGAVSSYEQYF.

This rearrangement joins TRBV28 to TRBJ2-7, with TRBD2 identical over 10 bases. With 8 bases clipped from V and 3 bases from J, the junction kept 4 bases outside the gene matches. CDR1 and CDR2 from the germline V gene are MDHEN and SYDVKM. This CDR3 is 13 amino acids long. This chain's CDR3 is CASGLADFYEQYF. The CDR3 nucleotides read TGTGCCAGCGGACTAGCGGACTTCTACGAGCAGTACTTC.

CDR3 protein: CASSPLNEKLFF. The DNA for the CDR3 is TGTGCCAGCAGTCCACTAAATGAAAAACTGTTTTTT. V is TRBV28 and J is TRBJ1-4; the D is unclear. This CDR3 has 12 amino acids. Trimming cost V 5 bases and J 5 bases, with 6 bases left between them. Germline V gene sequence: CDR1 MDHEN, CDR2 SYDVKM.

CDR3 nucleotides: TGTGCCACCAGTGATCCCCAGGGTTCAAGCACAGATACGCAGTATTTT. Its translation is CATSDPQGSSTDTQYF. This chain links TRBV24-1 with TRBJ2-3; tentative D call: TRBD1 (5 bases). The germline gives CDR1 KGHDR, CDR2 SFDVKD. The CDR3 contains 16 residues. V dropped 3 bases and J dropped 0 bases, with 12 bases sitting between them.

In its sample, this clone was seen once. The chain uses TRBV4-3 and TRBJ2-1; 12 bases agree with TRBD2. The germline CDR1 and CDR2 sequences are LGHNA and YSLEER. CDR3 length: 16 residues. V was pared by 4 bases and J by 5 bases, with 6 bases of the junction left unmatched. The CDR3 sequence is CASSRRTSGDDNEQFF. CDR3 bases: TGCGCCAGCAGCCGTCGGACTAGCGGGGACGACAATGAGCAGTTCTTC.

The chain has TRBV28 and TRBJ1-1; 7 bases are shared with TRBD1. The V gene end was trimmed by 7 bases and the J gene end by 0 bases; junction bases not matched to a gene: 5. The CDR3 runs to 14 residues. The V gene's germline CDR1 is MDHEN and CDR2 SYDVKM. The CDR3 bases are TGTGCCAGCAAGGGACAGCCGGTGAACACTGAAGCTTTCTTT. Amino acid sequence: CASKGQPVNTEAFF.